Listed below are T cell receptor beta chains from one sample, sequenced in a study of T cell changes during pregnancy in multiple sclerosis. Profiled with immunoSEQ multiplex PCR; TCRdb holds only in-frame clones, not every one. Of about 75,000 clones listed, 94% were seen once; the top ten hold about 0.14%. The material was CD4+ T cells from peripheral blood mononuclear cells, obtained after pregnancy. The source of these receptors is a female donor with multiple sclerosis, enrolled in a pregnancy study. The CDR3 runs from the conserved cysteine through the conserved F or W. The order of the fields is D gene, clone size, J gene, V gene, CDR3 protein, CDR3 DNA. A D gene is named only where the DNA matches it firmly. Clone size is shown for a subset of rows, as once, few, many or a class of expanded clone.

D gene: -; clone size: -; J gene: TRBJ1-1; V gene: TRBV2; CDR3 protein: CASEQTALGAEAFF; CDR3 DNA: TGTGCCAGCGAACAGACAGCCCTTGGGGCTGAAGCTTTCTTT
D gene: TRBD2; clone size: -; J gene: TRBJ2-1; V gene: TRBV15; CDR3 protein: CATSSAGAAIDEQFF; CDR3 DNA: TGTGCCACCAGCAGTGCGGGAGCCGCAATCGATGAGCAGTTCTTC
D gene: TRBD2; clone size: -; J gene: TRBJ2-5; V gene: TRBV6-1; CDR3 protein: CASSGTSGSPQETQYF; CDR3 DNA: TGTGCCAGCAGTGGTACTAGCGGGTCCCCCCAAGAGACCCAGTACTTC
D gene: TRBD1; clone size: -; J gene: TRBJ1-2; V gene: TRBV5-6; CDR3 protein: CASSPDRDGYTF; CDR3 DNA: TGTGCCAGCAGCCCGGACAGGGATGGCTACACCTTC
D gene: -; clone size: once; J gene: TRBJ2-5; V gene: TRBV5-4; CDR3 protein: CASSLVGRVQETQYF; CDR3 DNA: TGTGCCAGCAGCTTGGTGGGCAGGGTCCAAGAGACCCAGTACTTC
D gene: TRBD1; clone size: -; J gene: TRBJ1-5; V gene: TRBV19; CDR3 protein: CASKGGTGQPQHF; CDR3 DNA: TGTGCCAGTAAGGGGGGGACAGGGCAGCCCCAGCATTTT
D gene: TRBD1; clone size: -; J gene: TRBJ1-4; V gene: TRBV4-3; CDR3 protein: CASSQDITRQGWEKLFF; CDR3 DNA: TGCGCCAGCAGCCAAGATATTACCCGACAGGGTTGGGAAAAACTGTTTTTT
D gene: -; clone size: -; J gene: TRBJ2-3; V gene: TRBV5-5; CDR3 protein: CASSLGHITDTQYF; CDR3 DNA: TGTGCCAGCAGCTTGGGACACATCACAGATACGCAGTATTTT
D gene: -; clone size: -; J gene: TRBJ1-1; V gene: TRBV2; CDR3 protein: CASASTTRRAFF; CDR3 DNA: TGTGCCAGCGCGTCAACTACTAGAAGGGCTTTCTTT
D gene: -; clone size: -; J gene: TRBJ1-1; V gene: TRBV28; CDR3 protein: CASSQIRQNTEAFF; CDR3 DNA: TGTGCCAGCAGTCAGATCAGACAGAACACTGAAGCTTTCTTT
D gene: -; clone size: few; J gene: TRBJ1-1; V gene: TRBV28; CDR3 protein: CASIVRASNTEAFF; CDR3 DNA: TGTGCCAGCATAGTCAGGGCCTCGAACACTGAAGCTTTCTTT
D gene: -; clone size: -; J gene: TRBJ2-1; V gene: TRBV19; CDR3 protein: CASSFYGSSYNEQFF; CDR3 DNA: TGTGCCAGTAGTTTTTACGGGAGCTCCTACAATGAGCAGTTCTTC
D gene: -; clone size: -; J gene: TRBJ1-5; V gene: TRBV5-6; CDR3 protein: CASSSGVWRQDSNQPQHF; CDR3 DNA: TGTGCCAGCAGCTCGGGGGTCTGGCGGCAGGATAGCAATCAGCCCCAGCATTTT
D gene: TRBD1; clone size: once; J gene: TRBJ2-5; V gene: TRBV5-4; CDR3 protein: CASSRGQGGETQYF; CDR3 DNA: TGTGCCAGCAGCCGAGGACAGGGTGGAGAGACCCAGTACTTC
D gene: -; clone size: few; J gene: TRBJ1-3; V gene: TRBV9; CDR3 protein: CASSPWGRRTGNTIYF; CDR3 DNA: TGTGCCAGCAGCCCCTGGGGCAGGCGCACTGGAAACACCATATATTTT
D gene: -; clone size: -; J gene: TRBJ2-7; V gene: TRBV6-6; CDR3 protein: CASSYAGLVDEQYF; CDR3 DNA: TGTGCCAGCAGTTACGCGGGACTCGTCGACGAGCAGTACTTC
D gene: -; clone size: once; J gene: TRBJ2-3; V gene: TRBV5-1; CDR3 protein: CASSTTGITDTQYF; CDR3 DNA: TGCGCCAGCAGCACCACAGGGATCACAGATACGCAGTATTTT
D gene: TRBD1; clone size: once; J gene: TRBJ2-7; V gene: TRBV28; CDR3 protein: CASTADRDEQYF; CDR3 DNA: TGTGCCAGCACGGCGGACAGGGACGAGCAGTACTTC
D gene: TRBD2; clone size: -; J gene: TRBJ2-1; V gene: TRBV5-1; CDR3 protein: CASSSSGLAGGQSSYNEQFF; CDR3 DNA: TGCGCCAGCAGCTCCTCGGGACTAGCGGGAGGGCAGAGCTCCTACAATGAGCAGTTCTTC
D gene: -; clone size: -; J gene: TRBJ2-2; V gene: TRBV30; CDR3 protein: CAWSGSPSTNGELFF; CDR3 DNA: TGTGCCTGGAGTGGTAGCCCGTCGACGAACGGGGAGCTGTTTTTT
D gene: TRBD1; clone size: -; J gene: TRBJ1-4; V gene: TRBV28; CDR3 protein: CASIPAGTGDEKLFF; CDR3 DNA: TGTGCCAGCATCCCCGCCGGGACAGGGGATGAAAAACTGTTTTTT